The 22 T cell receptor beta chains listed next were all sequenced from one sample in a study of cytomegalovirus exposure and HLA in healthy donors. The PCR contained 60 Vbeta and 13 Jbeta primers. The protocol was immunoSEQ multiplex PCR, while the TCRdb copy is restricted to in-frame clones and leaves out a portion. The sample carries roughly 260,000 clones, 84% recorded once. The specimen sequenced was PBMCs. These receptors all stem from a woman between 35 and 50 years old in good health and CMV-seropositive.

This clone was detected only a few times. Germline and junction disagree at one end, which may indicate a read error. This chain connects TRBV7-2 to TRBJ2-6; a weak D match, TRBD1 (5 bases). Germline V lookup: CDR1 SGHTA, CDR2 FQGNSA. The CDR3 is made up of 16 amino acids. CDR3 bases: TGTGCCAGCAGTCCCTGGGTATCTTCTGGGGCCAACGGCCTGACTTTC. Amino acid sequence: CASSPWVSSGANGLTF.

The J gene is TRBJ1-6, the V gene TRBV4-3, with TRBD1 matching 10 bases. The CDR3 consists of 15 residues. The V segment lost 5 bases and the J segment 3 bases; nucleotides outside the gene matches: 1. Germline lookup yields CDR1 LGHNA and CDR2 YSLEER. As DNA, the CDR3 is TGCGCCAGCAGCGACAGGGGGCTCTATAATTCACCCCTCCACTTT. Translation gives CASSDRGLYNSPLHF.

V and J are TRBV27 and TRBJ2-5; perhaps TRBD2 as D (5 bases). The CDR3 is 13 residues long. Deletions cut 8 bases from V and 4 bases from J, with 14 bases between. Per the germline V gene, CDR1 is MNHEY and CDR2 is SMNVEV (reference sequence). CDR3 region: CASHGGWAETQYF. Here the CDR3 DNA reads TGTGCCAGCCATGGCGGGTGGGCAGAGACCCAGTACTTC.

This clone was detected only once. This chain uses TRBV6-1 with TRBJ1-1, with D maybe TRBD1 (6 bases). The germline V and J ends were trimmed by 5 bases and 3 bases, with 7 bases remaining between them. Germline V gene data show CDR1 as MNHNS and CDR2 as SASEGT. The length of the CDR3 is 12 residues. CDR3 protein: CASSHRDTEAFF. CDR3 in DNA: TGTGCCAGCAGTCACAGGGACACTGAAGCTTTCTTT.

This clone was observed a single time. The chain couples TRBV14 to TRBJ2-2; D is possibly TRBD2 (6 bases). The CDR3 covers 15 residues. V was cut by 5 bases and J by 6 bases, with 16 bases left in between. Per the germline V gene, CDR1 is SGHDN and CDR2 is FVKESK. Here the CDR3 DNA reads TGTGCCAGCAGCGCCGAACTAGCAGTTTCCGGGGAGCTGTTTTTT. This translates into CASSAELAVSGELFF.

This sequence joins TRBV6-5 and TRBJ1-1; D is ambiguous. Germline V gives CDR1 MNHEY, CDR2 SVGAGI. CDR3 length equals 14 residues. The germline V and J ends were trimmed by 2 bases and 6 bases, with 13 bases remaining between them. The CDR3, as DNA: TGTGCCAGCAGTTACGCCCCGGGTGGCCCTGAAGCTTTCTTT. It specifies CASSYAPGGPEAFF.

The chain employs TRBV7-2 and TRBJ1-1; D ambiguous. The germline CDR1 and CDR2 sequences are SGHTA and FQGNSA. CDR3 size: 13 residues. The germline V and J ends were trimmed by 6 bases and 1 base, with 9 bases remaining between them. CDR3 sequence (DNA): TGTGCCAGCAGAATGGGCGAGAACACTGAAGCTTTCTTT. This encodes CASRMGENTEAFF.

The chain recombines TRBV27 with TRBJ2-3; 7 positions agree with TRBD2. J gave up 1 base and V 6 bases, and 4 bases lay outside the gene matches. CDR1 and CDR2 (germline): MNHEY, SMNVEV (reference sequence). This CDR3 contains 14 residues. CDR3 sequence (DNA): TGTGCCAGCAGACCTCTAGCGGGCACAGATACGCAGTATTTT. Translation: CASRPLAGTDTQYF.

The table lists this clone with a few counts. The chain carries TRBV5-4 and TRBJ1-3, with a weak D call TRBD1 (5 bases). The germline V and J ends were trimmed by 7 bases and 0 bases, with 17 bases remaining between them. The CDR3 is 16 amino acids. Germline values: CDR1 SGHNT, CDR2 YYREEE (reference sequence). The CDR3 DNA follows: TGTGCCAGCCAACCGGGGGGAAGCAGCTCTGGAAACACCATATATTTT. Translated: CASQPGGSSSGNTIYF.

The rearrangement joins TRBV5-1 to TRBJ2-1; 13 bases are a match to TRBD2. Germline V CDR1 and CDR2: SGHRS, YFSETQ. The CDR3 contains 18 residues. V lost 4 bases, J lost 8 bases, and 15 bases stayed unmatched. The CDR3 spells CASSRSTSGRARRDEQFF. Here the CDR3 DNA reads TGCGCCAGCAGCCGATCAACTAGCGGGAGGGCCCGTAGAGATGAGCAGTTCTTC.

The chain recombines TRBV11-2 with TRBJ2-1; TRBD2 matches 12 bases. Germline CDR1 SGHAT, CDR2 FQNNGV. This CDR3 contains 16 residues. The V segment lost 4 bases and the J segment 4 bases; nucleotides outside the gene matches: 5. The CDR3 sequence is CASSSRLAGEYNEQFF. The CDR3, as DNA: TGTGCCAGCAGCTCGCGACTAGCGGGGGAATACAATGAGCAGTTCTTC.

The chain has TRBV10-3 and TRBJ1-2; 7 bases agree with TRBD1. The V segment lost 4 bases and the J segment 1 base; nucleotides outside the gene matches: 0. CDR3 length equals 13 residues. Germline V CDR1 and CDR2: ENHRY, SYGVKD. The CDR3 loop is CAISGDSNYGYTF. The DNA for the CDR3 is TGTGCCATCAGTGGGGACAGTAACTATGGCTACACCTTC.

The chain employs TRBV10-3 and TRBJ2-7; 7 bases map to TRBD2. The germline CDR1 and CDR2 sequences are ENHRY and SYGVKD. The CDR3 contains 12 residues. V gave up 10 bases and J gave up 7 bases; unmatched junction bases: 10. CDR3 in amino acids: CATAGGGWEQYF. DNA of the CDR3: TGTGCCACCGCCGGGGGAGGGTGGGAGCAGTACTTC.

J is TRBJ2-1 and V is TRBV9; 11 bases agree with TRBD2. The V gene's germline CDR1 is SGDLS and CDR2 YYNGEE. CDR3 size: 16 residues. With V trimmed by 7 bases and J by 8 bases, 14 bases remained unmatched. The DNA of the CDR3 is TGTGCCAGCGCCCTTTCCGGACTAGCGGGCACCCATGAGCAGTTCTTC. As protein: CASALSGLAGTHEQFF.

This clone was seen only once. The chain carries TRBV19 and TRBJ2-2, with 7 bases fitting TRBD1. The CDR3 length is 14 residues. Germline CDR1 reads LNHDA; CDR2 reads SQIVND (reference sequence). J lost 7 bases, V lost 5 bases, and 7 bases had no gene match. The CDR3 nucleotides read TGTGCCAGTAGTCATAGACAGGGTAACGGGGAGCTGTTTTTT. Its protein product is CASSHRQGNGELFF.

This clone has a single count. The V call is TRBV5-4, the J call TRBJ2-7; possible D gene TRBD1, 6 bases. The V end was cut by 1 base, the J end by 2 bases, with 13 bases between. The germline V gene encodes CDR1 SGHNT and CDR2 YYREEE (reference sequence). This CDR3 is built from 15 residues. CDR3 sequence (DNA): TGTGCCAGCAGCTTGACCCAGGGGACCCCCTACGAGCAGTACTTC. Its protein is CASSLTQGTPYEQYF.

The CDR3 region has the DNA TGTGCCAGCCGTGGGACTACGGGAACCTACGAGCAGTACTTC. It specifies CASRGTTGTYEQYF. The chain uses TRBV10-3 and TRBJ2-7; 7 bases map to TRBD2. After removal of 10 bases from V and 2 bases from J, the junction contained 11 bases not matched to a gene. The CDR3 extends over 14 amino acids. Per germline, CDR1 ENHRY and CDR2 SYGVKD.

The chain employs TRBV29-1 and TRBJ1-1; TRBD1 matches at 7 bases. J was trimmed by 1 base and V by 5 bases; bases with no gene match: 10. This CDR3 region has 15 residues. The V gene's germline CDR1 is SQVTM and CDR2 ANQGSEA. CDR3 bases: TGCAGCGTTCCCGAGGGCAGGGGGACGAACACTGAAGCTTTCTTT. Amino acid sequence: CSVPEGRGTNTEAFF.

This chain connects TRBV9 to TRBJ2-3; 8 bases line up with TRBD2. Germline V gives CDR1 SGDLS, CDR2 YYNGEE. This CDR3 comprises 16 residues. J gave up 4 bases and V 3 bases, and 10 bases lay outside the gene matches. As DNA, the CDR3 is TGTGCCAGCAGCGGAGAAAGCGGGAGTGGGGCAGATACGCAGTATTTT. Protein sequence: CASSGESGSGADTQYF.

CDR3 nucleotides: TGTGCCAGCAGCCCCTCTAGCGGGAGGGCGGGGGAGCAGTTCTTC. Protein product: CASSPSSGRAGEQFF. The chain uses TRBV11-2 and TRBJ2-1, with 12 bases matching TRBD2. This CDR3 is built from 15 residues. The V gene end was trimmed by 5 bases and the J gene end by 10 bases; junction bases not matched to a gene: 9. Germline CDR1 reads SGHAT; CDR2 reads FQNNGV.

The CDR3, as DNA: TGTGCCAGCTACAGGGAAGCCTCCTACAATGAGCAGTTCTTC. It translates to CASYREASYNEQFF. The chain recombines TRBV2 with TRBJ2-1; D might be TRBD1 (6 bases). Germline CDR1 SNHLY, CDR2 FYNNEI. Trimming took off 8 bases at V and 0 bases at J, with 11 bases between the two ends. This CDR3 spans 14 amino acids.

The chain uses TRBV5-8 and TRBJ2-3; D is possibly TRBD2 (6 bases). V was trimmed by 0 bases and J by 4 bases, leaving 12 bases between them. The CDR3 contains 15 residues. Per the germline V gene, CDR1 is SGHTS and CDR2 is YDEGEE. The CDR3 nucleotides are TGTGCCAGCAGCTTGGCCGTGACTAGGTCAGATACGCAGTATTTT. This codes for CASSLAVTRSDTQYF.